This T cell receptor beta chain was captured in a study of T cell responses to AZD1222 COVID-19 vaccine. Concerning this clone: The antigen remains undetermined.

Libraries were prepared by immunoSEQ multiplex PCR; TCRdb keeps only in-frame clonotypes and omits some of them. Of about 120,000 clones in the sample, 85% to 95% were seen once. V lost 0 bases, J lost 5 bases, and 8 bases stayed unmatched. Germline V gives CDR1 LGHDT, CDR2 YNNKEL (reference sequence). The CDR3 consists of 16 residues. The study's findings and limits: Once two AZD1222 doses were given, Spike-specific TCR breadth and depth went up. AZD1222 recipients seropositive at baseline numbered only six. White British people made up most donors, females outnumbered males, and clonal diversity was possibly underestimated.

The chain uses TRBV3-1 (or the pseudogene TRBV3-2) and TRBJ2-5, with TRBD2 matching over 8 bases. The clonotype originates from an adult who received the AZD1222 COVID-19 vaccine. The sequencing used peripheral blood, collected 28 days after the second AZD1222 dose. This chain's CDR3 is CASSQEGSGSSETQYF. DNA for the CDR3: TGTGCCAGCAGCCAAGAAGGCAGCGGGAGCAGCGAGACCCAGTACTTC.